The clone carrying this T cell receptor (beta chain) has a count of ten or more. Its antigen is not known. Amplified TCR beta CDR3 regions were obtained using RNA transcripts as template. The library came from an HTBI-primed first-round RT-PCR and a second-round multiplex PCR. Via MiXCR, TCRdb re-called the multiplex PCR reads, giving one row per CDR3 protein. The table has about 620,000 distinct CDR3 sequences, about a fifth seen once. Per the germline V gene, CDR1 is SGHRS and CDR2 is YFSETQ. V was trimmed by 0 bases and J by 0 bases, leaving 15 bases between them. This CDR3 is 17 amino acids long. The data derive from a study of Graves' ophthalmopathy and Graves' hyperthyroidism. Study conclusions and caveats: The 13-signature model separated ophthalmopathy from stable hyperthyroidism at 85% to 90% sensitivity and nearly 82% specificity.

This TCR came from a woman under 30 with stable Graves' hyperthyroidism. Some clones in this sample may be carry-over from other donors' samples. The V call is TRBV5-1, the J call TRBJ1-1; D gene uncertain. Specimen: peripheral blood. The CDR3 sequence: CASSLAGVSRMNTEAFF. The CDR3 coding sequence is TGCGCCAGCAGCTTGGCCGGGGTTTCTCGAATGAACACTGAAGCTTTCTTT.